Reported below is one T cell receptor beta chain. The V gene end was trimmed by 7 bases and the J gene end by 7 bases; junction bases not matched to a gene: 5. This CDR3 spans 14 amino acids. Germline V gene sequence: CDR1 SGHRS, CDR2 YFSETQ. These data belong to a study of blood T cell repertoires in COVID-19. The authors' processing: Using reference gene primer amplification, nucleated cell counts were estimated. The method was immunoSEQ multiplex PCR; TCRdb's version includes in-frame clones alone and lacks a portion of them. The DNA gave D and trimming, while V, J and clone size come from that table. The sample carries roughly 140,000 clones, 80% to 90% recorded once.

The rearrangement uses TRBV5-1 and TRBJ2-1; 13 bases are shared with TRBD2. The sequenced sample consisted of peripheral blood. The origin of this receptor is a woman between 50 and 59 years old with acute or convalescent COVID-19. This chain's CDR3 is CASETSGGKNEQFF. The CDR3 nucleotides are TGCGCCAGCGAGACTAGCGGGGGGAAGAATGAGCAGTTCTTC.